This T cell receptor (beta chain) comes out of a study of lymphopenia after photon versus proton radiotherapy. Findings and limits, study-wide: Only patients who died were analyzed for survival; proton advantage is unproven. Proton therapy kept repertoires fairly stable, unlike photons, which gained effector/memory cells.

About this clone itself: Its cognate antigen is unknown.

V lost 0 bases and J 1 base, leaving 10 bases between the germline ends. This CDR3 contains 15 residues. The germline gives CDR1 SGHDT, CDR2 YYEEEE. The repertoire was sequenced with immunoSEQ multiplex PCR; TCRdb's copy has only in-frame clones and lacks some. The sample yields 29,000 or so clones, 80% to 90% seen once. The chain uses TRBV5-6 and TRBJ1-2; a possible D gene is TRBD1 (5 bases). The receptor was isolated from a woman aged 60-75 years with cholangiocarcinoma. Some clones in this sample may be carry-over from other donors' samples. The sample here was peripheral blood, taken from a patient treated with proton-based radiotherapy. CDR3 nucleotide sequence: TGTGCCAGCAGCTTGGCCAACGGGGGTAACTATGGCTACACCTTC. It encodes CASSLANGGNYGYTF. The entire variable domain, with the rest obtained from reference TRBV5-6 and TRBJ1-2, is as follows: DAGVTQSPTHLIKTRGQQVTLRCSPKSGHDTVSWYQQALGQGPQFIFQYYEEEERQRGNFPDRFSGHQFPNYSSELNVNALLLGDSALYLCASSLANGGNYGYTFGSGTRLTVV.